This T cell receptor (beta chain) was documented in a study of OX40 agonist ivuxolimab in advanced cancers. Generated by immunoSEQ multiplex PCR, the TCRdb table keeps only in-frame clones and is missing some. The sample holds approximately 47,000 clones, nearly 95% seen once. Sample: CD4+ or CD8+ T cells sorted from blood, taken in a trial of the OX40 agonist ivuxolimab. This TCR was sampled from an adult with an advanced solid tumor such as melanoma, head and neck, liver or kidney cancer.

The chain's CDR3 is CASSLVPTADYGYTF. CDR3 in DNA: TGTGCCAGCAGCTTAGTCCCCACCGCGGACTATGGCTACACCTTC. The chain links TRBV7-9 to TRBJ1-2; no firm D call. There are 15 residues in the CDR3. CDR1 and CDR2 from the germline V gene are SEHNR and FQNEAQ (reference sequence). V lost 1 base to trimming and J lost 3 bases, with 12 bases between them.